This T cell receptor beta chain was retrieved from a study of blood T cell repertoires in COVID-19. About the study: The study drew acute and convalescent COVID-19 samples from the United States, Italy and Spain. The cDNA or gDNA used as material had been derived from T cells, B-cell-depleted T cells, or PBMCs.

V was pared by 2 bases and J by 0 bases, with 6 bases of the junction left unmatched. Germline CDR1 LNHDA, CDR2 SQIVND (reference sequence). CDR3 length: 18 residues. As processed by the authors: Using reference gene primer amplification, nucleated cell counts were estimated. Clones were sequenced by immunoSEQ multiplex PCR, and TCRdb holds only the in-frame ones, with some missing. D and trimming come from the DNA, and the V and J calls and clone size come from that table. The table includes some 130,000 clones, 79% detected once. This chain connects TRBV19 to TRBJ2-6; 8 positions match TRBD1. This TCR came from a woman aged 80 or older with acute or convalescent COVID-19. Input material: peripheral blood. The CDR3 nucleotides read TGTGCCAGTAGTATACGGCAGGGGGCGGACTCTGGGGCCAACGTCCTGACTTTC. Protein sequence: CASSIRQGADSGANVLTF.